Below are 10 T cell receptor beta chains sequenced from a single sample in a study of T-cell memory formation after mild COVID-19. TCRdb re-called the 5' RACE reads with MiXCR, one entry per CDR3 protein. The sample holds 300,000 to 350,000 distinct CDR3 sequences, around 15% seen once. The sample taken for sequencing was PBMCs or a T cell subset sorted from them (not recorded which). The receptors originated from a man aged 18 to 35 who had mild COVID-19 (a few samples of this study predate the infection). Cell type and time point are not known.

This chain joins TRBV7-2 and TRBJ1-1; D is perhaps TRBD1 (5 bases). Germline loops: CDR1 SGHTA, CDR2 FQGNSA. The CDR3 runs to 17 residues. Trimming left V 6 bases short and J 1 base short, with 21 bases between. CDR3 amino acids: CASRMEGPGKGNTEAFF. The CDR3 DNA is TGTGCCAGCAGGATGGAAGGGCCAGGGAAGGGGAACACTGAAGCTTTCTTT.

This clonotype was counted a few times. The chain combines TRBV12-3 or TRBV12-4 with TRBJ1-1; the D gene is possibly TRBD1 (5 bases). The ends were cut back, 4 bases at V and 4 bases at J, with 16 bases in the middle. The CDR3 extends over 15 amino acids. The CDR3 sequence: CASSSLVGGSTEAFF. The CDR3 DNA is TGTGCCAGCAGTTCCCTGGTTGGGGGGTCCACTGAAGCTTTCTTT.

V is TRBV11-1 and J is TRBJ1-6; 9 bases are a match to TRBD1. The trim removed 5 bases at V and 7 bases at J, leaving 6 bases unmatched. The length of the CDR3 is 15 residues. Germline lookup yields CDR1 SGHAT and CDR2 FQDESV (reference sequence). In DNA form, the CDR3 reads TGTGCCAGCAGCACAGGGGGCACTTGGAATTCACCCCTCCACTTT. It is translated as CASSTGGTWNSPLHF.

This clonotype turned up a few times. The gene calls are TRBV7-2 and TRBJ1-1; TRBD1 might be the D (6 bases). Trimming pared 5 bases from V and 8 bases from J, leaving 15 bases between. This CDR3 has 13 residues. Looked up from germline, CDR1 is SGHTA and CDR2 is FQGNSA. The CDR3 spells CASSPPGDREAFF. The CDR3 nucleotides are TGTGCCAGCAGCCCACCAGGGGACCGCGAAGCTTTCTTT.

In DNA, the CDR3 is TGCGCCAGCAGCCAATTCCCGGACTATTCCTACGAGCAGTACTTC. Translation gives CASSQFPDYSYEQYF. V usage is TRBV4-1 and J usage is TRBJ2-7; perhaps TRBD2 as D (6 bases). Trimming took off 2 bases at V and 1 base at J, with 12 bases between the two ends. The CDR3 runs to 15 residues. CDR1 is MGHRA and CDR2 is YSYEKL in the germline V gene.

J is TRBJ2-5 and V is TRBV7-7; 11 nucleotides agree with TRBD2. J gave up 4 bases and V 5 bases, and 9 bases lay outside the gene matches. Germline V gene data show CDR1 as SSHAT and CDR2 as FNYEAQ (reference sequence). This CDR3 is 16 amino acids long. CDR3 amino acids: CASSPELAGEGETQYF. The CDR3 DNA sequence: TGTGCCAGCAGCCCCGAACTAGCGGGGGAGGGAGAGACCCAGTACTTC.

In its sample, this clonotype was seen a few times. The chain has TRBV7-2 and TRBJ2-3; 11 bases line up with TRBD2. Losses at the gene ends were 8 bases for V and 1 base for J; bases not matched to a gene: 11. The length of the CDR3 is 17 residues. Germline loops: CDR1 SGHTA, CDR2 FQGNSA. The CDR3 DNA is TGTGCCAGCCCTATCGTTAGCGGGGGGGCCTGCACAGATACGCAGTATTTT. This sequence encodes CASPIVSGGACTDTQYF.

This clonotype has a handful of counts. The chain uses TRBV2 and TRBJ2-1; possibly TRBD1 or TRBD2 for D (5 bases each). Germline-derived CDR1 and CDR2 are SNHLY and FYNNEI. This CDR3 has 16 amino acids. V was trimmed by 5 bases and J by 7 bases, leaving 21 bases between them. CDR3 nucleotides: TGTGCCAGCAGTTTACAACCTGGGACGGTGCGAAATGAGCAGTTCTTC. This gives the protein CASSLQPGTVRNEQFF.

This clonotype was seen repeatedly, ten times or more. The CDR3 nucleotides are TGCGCCAGCAGGGGACCTACTCTAAACACAGATACGCAGTATTTT. Its translation is CASRGPTLNTDTQYF. The genes are TRBV5-1 and TRBJ2-3, with D possibly called TRBD1 or TRBD2 (5 bases each). Germline V gene data show CDR1 as SGHRS and CDR2 as YFSETQ. Trimming shortened V by 5 bases and J by 2 bases, and 15 bases separated the two germline ends. The CDR3 is 15 residues long. Looking up the rest from reference TRBV5-1 and TRBJ2-3 gives the full variable domain: KAGVTQTPRYLIKTRGQQVTLSCSPISGHRSVSWYQQTPGQGLQFLFEYFSETQRNKGNFPGRFSGRQFSNSRSEMNVSTLELGDSALYLCASRGPTLNTDTQYFGPGTRLTVL.

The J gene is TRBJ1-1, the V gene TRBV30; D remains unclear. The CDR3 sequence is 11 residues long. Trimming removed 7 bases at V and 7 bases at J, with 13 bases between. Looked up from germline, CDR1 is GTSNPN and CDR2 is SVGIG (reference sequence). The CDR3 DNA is TGTGCCTCCTGGGAAGGCAGTGAAGCTTTCTTT. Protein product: CASWEGSEAFF.